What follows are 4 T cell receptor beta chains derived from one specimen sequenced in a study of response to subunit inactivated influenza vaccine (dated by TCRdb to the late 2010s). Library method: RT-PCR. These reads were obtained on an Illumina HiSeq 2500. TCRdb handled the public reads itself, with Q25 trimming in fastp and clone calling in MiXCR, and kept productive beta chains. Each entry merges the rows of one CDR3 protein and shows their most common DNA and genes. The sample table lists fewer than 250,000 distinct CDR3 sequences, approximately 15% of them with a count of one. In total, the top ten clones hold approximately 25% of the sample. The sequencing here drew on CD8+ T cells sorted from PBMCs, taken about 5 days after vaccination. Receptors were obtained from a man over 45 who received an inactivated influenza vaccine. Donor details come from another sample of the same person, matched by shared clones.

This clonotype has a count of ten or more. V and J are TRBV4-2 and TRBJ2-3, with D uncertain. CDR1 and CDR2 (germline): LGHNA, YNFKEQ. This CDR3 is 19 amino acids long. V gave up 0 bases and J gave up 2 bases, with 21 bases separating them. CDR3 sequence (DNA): TGTGCCAGCAGCCAAGAAAGTAGTCGCGGAACAGTCCCCACAGATACGCAGTATTTT. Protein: CASSQESSRGTVPTDTQYF.

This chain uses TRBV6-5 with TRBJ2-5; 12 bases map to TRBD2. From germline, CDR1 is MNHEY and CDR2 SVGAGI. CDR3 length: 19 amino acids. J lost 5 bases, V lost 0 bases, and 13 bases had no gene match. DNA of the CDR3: TGTGCCAGCAGTTACTCGAAGGTGGCTAGCGGGGGGGCTCGGGAGACCCAGTACTTC. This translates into CASSYSKVASGGARETQYF.

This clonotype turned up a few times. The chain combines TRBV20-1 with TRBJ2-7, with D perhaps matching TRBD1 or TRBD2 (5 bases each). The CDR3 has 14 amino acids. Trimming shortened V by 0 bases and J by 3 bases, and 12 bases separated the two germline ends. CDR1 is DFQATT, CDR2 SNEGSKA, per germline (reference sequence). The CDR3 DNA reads TGCAGTGCTAGAGATCGAGTGGGGGACTACGAGCAGTACTTC. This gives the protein CSARDRVGDYEQYF.

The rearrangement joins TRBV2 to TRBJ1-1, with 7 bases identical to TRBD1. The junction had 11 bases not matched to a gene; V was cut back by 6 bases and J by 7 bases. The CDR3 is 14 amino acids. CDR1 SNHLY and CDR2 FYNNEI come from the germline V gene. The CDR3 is CASRDPGGYNEAFF. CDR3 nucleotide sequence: TGTGCCAGCAGGGATCCAGGGGGATACAATGAAGCTTTCTTT.